The source of this TCR beta chain is a study of cytomegalovirus exposure and HLA in healthy donors. The V gene end was trimmed by 4 bases and the J gene end by 1 base; junction bases not matched to a gene: 2. This CDR3 spans 16 amino acids. Per the germline V gene, CDR1 is SGHNT and CDR2 is YYREEE (reference sequence). PCR involved 60 Vbeta and 13 Jbeta primers. Produced via immunoSEQ multiplex PCR; TCRdb's table is partial and in-frame only. The table has around 70,000 clones, less than 70% seen once. The sequenced material came from PBMCs. The sequence was collected from a man aged 25-45 years in good health and CMV-seronegative. The chain uses TRBV5-4 and TRBJ2-3; 14 bases fit TRBD2. For the CDR3, the DNA is TGTGCCAGCAGCCAGGGACTAGCGGGGGGCACAGATACGCAGTATTTT. Translating gives CASSQGLAGGTDTQYF.